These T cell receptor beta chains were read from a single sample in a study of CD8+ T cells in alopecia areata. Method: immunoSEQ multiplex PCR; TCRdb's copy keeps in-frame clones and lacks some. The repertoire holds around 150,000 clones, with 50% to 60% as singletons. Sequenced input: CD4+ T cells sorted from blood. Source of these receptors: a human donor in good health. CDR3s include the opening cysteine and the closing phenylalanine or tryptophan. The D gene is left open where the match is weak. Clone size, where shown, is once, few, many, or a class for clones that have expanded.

CASSDRTAQPQHF TRBV2 - TRBJ1-5 -
CASSIFPRGSSTDTQYF TRBV7-6 - TRBJ2-3 few
CASSDDTEAFF TRBV11-2 - TRBJ1-1 -
CASSEALLGSSDTQYF TRBV2 - TRBJ2-3 -
CSAWGGGTDTQYF TRBV29-1 TRBD2 TRBJ2-3 -
CASRSTGRQETQYF TRBV7-2 - TRBJ2-5 once
CASSRVGNTEAFF TRBV14 - TRBJ1-1 few
CASSVIDSPLIHYGYTF TRBV9 - TRBJ1-2 -
CASSLRGANVLTF TRBV13 - TRBJ2-6 -
CASSTGSKNIQYF TRBV5-4 - TRBJ2-4 -
CASSQEPVLSNEQFF TRBV4-1 - TRBJ2-1 -
CASRRGGEQYF TRBV6-1 - TRBJ2-7 few
CASSYGLAGGYEQYF TRBV6-6 TRBD2 TRBJ2-7 once
CASSEGLLLNQPQHF TRBV2 - TRBJ1-5 -
CASSLDLVRIQETQYF TRBV28 - TRBJ2-5 -
CSVGGVNEQFF TRBV29-1 - TRBJ2-1 -
CASTYSGMNTEAFF TRBV5-1 - TRBJ1-1 few
CASSKTGVSEAFF TRBV25-1 TRBD1 TRBJ1-1 -
CASSGVATNEKLFF TRBV6-5 - TRBJ1-4 few
CASNPTRRATQYF TRBV5-8 - TRBJ2-5 few
CAWADTNTEAFF TRBV30 - TRBJ1-1 -
CASSLELAPKETQYF TRBV7-2 - TRBJ2-5 -
CASSRRAGTSGKWGSYEQYF TRBV4-2 - TRBJ2-7 -
CASSPQNGNYGYTF TRBV18 - TRBJ1-2 -
CASRPQGAMYNEQFF TRBV7-2 TRBD1 TRBJ2-1 -
CASGRFSTDTQYF TRBV7-9 - TRBJ2-3 -
CAARDYINEQFF TRBV6-1 TRBD2 TRBJ2-1 -
CASSLTPRQGQNTGELFF TRBV11-2 TRBD1 TRBJ2-2 -
CASSRTFQETQYF TRBV7-2 - TRBJ2-5 once
CASSRALATNEKLFF TRBV4-1 - TRBJ1-4 -
CASSSGGGRAQPQHF TRBV6-6 - TRBJ1-5 -
CASSSLAGGPGEQFF TRBV11-2 TRBD2 TRBJ2-1 -
CASSVQGPRGYTF TRBV6-6 - TRBJ1-2 few
CASSLAFMNTEAFF TRBV5-1 - TRBJ1-1 -
CSVGHNEQFF TRBV29-1 - TRBJ2-1 -
CATSRRQFETQYF TRBV15 - TRBJ2-5 once
CASSLVGYEQYF TRBV28 - TRBJ2-7 -
CACSMAYEQYF TRBV28 - TRBJ2-7 -